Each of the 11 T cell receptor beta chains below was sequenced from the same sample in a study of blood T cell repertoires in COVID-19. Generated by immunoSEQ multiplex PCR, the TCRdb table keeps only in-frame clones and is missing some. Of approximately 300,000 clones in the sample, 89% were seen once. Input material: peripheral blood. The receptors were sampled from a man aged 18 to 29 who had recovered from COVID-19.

The CDR3 nucleotides read TGCGCCAGCAGCTTGGAACAGGGCCTGAACACTGAAGCTTTCTTT. Its protein product is CASSLEQGLNTEAFF. This chain links TRBV5-1 with TRBJ1-1; perhaps TRBD1 as D (6 bases). The V and J ends lost 0 bases and 0 bases respectively, with 9 bases between them. The CDR3 is 15 amino acids. Germline-derived CDR1 and CDR2 are SGHRS and YFSETQ.

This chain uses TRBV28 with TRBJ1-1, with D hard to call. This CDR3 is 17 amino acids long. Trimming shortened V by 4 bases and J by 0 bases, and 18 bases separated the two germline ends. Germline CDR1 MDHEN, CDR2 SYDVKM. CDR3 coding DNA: TGTGCCAGCAGTTCCCCTCTTGACGGAGCCATGAACACTGAAGCTTTCTTT. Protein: CASSSPLDGAMNTEAFF. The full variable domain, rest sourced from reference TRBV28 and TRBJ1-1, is DVKVTQSSRYLVKRTGEKVFLECVQDMDHENMFWYRQDPGLGLRLIYFSYDVKMKEKGDIPEGYSVSREKKERFSLILESASTNQTSMYLCASSSPLDGAMNTEAFFGQGTRLTVV.

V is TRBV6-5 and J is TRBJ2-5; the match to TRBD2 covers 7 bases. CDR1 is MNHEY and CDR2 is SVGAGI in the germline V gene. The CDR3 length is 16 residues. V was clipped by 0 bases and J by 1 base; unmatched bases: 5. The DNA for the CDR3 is TGTGCCAGCAGTTACTCGAGCGGGGTGCCCCAAGAGACCCAGTACTTC. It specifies CASSYSSGVPQETQYF.

The CDR3 loop reads CASSGLTEQFF. The CDR3, as DNA: TGCGCCAGCAGTGGACTAACTGAGCAGTTCTTC. The V gene is TRBV10-1, the J gene TRBJ2-1; tentative D call: TRBD2 (5 bases). CDR3 length equals 11 residues. Germline V lookup: CDR1 WNHNN, CDR2 SYGVQD (reference sequence). V was trimmed by 4 bases and J by 9 bases, leaving 7 bases between them.

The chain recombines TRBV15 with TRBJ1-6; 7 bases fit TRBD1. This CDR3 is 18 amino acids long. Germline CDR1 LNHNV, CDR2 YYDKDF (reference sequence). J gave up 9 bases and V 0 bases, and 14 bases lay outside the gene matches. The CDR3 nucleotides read TGTGCCACCAGCAGAGAGGGAAATACAGGGGTTGGAACTTCACCCCTCCACTTT. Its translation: CATSREGNTGVGTSPLHF.

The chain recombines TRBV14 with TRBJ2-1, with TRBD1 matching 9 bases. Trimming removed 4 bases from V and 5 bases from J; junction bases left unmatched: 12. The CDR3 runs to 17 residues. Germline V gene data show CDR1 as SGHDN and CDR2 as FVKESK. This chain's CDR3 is CASSPEYGTGNDNEQFF. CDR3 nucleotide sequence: TGTGCCAGCAGCCCAGAGTACGGGACAGGGAATGACAATGAGCAGTTCTTC.

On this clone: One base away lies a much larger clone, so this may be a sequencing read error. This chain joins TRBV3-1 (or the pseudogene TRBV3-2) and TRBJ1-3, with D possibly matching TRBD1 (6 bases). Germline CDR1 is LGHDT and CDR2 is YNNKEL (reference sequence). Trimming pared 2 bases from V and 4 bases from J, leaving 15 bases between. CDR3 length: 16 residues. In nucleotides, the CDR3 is TGTGCCAGCAGCCAAAGATTAGTGGGGGCGGGAAACACCATATATTTT. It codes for CASSQRLVGAGNTIYF.

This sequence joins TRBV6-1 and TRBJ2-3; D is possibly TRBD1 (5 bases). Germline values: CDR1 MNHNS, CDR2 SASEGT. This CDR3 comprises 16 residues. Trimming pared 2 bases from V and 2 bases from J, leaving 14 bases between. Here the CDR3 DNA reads TGTGCCAGCAGTGAAAGGTTGTCAGGGCCCACAGATACGCAGTATTTT. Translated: CASSERLSGPTDTQYF.

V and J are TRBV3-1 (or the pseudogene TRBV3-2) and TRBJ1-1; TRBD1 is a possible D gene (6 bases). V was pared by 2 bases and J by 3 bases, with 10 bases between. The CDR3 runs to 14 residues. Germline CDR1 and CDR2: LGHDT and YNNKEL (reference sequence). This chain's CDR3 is CASSQPAGDTEAFF. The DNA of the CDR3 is TGTGCCAGCAGCCAACCTGCAGGGGACACTGAAGCTTTCTTT.

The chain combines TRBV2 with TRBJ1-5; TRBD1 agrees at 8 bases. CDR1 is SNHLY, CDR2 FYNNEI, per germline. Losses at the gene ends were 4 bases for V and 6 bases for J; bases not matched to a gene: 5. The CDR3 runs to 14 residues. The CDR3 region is CASSVGDRTQPQHF. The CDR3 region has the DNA TGTGCCAGCAGTGTAGGGGACAGGACTCAGCCCCAGCATTTT.

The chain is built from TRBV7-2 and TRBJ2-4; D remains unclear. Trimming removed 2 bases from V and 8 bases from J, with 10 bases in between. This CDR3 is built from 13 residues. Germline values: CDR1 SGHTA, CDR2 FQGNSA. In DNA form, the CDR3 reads TGTGCCAGCAGCTTAAACGTTCGGGACATTCAGTACTTC. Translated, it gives CASSLNVRDIQYF.